This T cell receptor beta chain was documented in a study of regulatory T cells in long-lasting Graves disease. Germline V lookup: CDR1 KGHSY, CDR2 FQNENV. The CDR3 loop spans 14 amino acids. The V gene lost 0 bases and the J gene lost 3 bases, with 7 bases spanning the gap. CDR3 regions were amplified by Arm-PCR using iRepertoire HTBI primers to build TCR beta libraries. From the multiplex PCR reads, TCRdb called clonotypes with MiXCR, one entry per CDR3 protein. The table records approximately 470,000 distinct CDR3 sequences, around 16% of them present only once. Overall study results and limits: Persistent disease was characterized by preferential usage of TRBV28, TRBJ1-2 and TRBJ2-5.

This clonotype occurred many times. What it recognizes is unknown. The time point here: newly diagnosed GD, antithyroid drugs for less than 3 months. TCR sequences were obtained from RNA taken from PBMCs. The sample also formed part of further work on T cells in Graves' hyperthyroidism and ophthalmopathy.

The TCR sequence derives from a man aged 35-49 years with Graves disease. The chain employs TRBV16 and TRBJ2-3, with a possible D match to TRBD1 (5 bases). Source: peripheral blood mononuclear cells (PBMCs), taken at new diagnosis, from a patient treated with antithyroid drugs. CDR3 residues: CASSQSWTTDTQYF. In nucleotides, the CDR3 is TGTGCCAGCAGCCAATCCTGGACAACAGATACGCAGTATTTT.